The 10 T cell receptor beta chains listed next were all sequenced from one sample in a study of CD4 T cell repertoires in COVID-19. This table comes from immunoSEQ multiplex PCR, and its TCRdb copy is limited to in-frame clones, with some not included. The data show about 22,000 clones, around 87% seen once. No culture step preceded sequencing of the ex vivo isolated memory T cells. Sequencing used central memory CD4+ T cells from blood, obtained before the COVID-19 pandemic. Every receptor here comes from a human donor who had COVID-19.

The chain joins TRBV6-5 to TRBJ1-4; no reliable D call. In germline, CDR1 is MNHEY, CDR2 SVGAGI. The CDR3 is 14 residues long. Trimming pared 2 bases from V and 5 bases from J, leaving 9 bases between. Here the CDR3 reads CASSYLSKNEKLFF. The CDR3 nucleotides are TGTGCCAGCAGTTACCTATCCAAGAATGAAAAACTGTTTTTT.

This chain joins TRBV5-6 and TRBJ1-2; possibly TRBD1 for D (5 bases). Germline CDR1 SGHDT, CDR2 YYEEEE. Trimming removed 4 bases from V and 4 bases from J, with 8 bases in between. This CDR3 is built from 12 residues. The CDR3 region is CASSPGGYGYTF. The CDR3 nucleotides are TGTGCCAGCAGCCCCGGGGGCTATGGCTACACCTTC.

The table lists this clone with a count of one. This chain uses TRBV7-3 with TRBJ2-2, with D possibly TRBD2 on 7 matching bases. Per germline, CDR1 SGHTA and CDR2 FQGTGA. The CDR3 extends over 18 amino acids. V shed 2 bases and J shed 7 bases, with 23 bases lying between them. Here the CDR3 reads CASSLGTGGNLGGGELFF. The CDR3 region has the DNA TGTGCCAGCAGCTTAGGAACGGGGGGCAACCTGGGAGGCGGGGAGCTGTTTTTT.

The genes are TRBV5-1 and TRBJ2-1; 7 bases are shared with TRBD1. The V gene's germline CDR1 is SGHRS and CDR2 YFSETQ. The CDR3 runs 15 residues. With 1 base clipped from V and 5 bases from J, the junction kept 6 bases outside the gene matches. The CDR3 sequence: CASSLRQGSDNEQFF. The DNA of the CDR3 is TGCGCCAGCAGCTTGAGACAGGGATCAGACAATGAGCAGTTCTTC. The full variable domain, its missing parts supplied by reference TRBV5-1 and TRBJ2-1, is KAGVTQTPRYLIKTRGQQVTLSCSPISGHRSVSWYQQTPGQGLQFLFEYFSETQRNKGNFPGRFSGRQFSNSRSEMNVSTLELGDSALYLCASSLRQGSDNEQFFGPGTRLTVL.

The rearrangement uses TRBV10-3 and TRBJ2-7; D may be TRBD1 (6 bases). Germline CDR1 reads ENHRY; CDR2 reads SYGVKD. The V end was cut by 3 bases, the J end by 2 bases, with 17 bases between. The CDR3 covers 16 residues. The chain's CDR3 is CAISDRGTEVTYEQYF. The CDR3 nucleotides are TGTGCCATCAGTGATAGGGGGACCGAGGTGACCTACGAGCAGTACTTC.

The J gene is TRBJ2-2, the V gene TRBV9; 7 nucleotides align to TRBD2. This CDR3 comprises 16 residues. The germline gives CDR1 SGDLS, CDR2 YYNGEE. V shed 2 bases and J 2 bases; nucleotides not matched to a gene: 6. CDR3 nucleotide sequence: TGTGCCAGCAGCGTGGGGCCAGCGGGAAACACCGGGGAGCTGTTTTTT. Translating gives CASSVGPAGNTGELFF.

The gene calls are TRBV28 and TRBJ2-2, with TRBD1 matching over 11 bases. V was clipped by 8 bases and J by 3 bases; unmatched bases: 8. This CDR3 region has 16 residues. CDR1 and CDR2 from the germline V gene are MDHEN and SYDVKM. CDR3 DNA sequence: TGTGCCAGCTCGTTGACGGGACAGGGGGACACCGGGGAGCTGTTTTTT. Encoded protein: CASSLTGQGDTGELFF.

CDR3: CSVDRGDYGYTF. CDR3 in DNA: TGCAGCGTTGATCGGGGTGACTATGGCTACACCTTC. This rearrangement joins TRBV29-1 to TRBJ1-2; D is uncertain. Trimming left V 3 bases short and J 3 bases short, with 8 bases between. Germline V gene data show CDR1 as SQVTM and CDR2 as ANQGSEA. There are 12 residues in the CDR3.

The rearrangement uses TRBV27 and TRBJ2-1; D perhaps matches TRBD1 (5 bases). Trimming removed 7 bases from V and 0 bases from J, with 13 bases in between. The CDR3 spans 15 residues. Germline-derived CDR1 and CDR2 are MNHEY and SMNVEV (reference sequence). CDR3 in amino acids: CASMKGWSSYNEQFF. In nucleotides, the CDR3 is TGTGCCAGCATGAAGGGGTGGAGCTCCTACAATGAGCAGTTCTTC.

The V gene is TRBV5-1, the J gene TRBJ2-7; D is perhaps TRBD1 (5 bases). The germline V gene has CDR1 SGHRS and CDR2 YFSETQ. Trimming pared 4 bases from V and 0 bases from J, leaving 17 bases between. This CDR3 contains 16 residues. DNA for the CDR3: TGCGCCAGCAGCCCAGGGCCGGGCCCGAGCTCCTACGAGCAGTACTTC. Its translation is CASSPGPGPSSYEQYF.